A selection of T cell receptor beta chains follows, all from one sample in a study of response to subunit inactivated influenza vaccine. MiXCR, run by TCRdb on the RT-PCR reads, gives a single entry per CDR3 protein. The table includes over 800,000 distinct CDR3 sequences, 21% detected once. The source was PBMCs from blood, collected 4 to 6 days after vaccination. These receptors were obtained from a man aged 45 to 65 who received an inactivated influenza vaccine. The CDR3 runs from the conserved cysteine through the conserved F or W. Each record gives: J gene, D gene, clone size, V gene, CDR3 DNA, CDR3 protein. The D gene is left open where the match is weak. The size field is filled for only some rows; it gives once, few, many or a size class.

J: TRBJ2-7; D: TRBD2; size: many; V: TRBV12-3/TRBV12-4; DNA: TGTGCCAGCAGTTTCGTTGCGGGGGGCCATTACGAGCAGTACTTC; CDR3: CASSFVAGGHYEQYF
J: TRBJ2-7; D: TRBD1; size: NA; V: TRBV7-2; DNA: TGTGCCAGCAGCCCAGCTTCAGGGGGCGCGTATTACGAGCAGTACTTC; CDR3: CASSPASGGAYYEQYF
J: TRBJ2-4; D: NA; size: NA; V: TRBV6-2/TRBV6-3; DNA: TGTGCCAGCAGTTACTCGTTGGGGTTTGTAAACATTCAGTACTTC; CDR3: CASSYSLGFVNIQYF
J: TRBJ2-3; D: NA; size: NA; V: TRBV4-3; DNA: TGCGCCAGCAGCCACGACCTACGGACTCCCACAGATACGCAGTATTTT; CDR3: CASSHDLRTPTDTQYF
J: TRBJ2-1; D: NA; size: once; V: TRBV7-8; DNA: TGTGCCAGCAGCTTAGAGCCCCGGGGCGGCCTCTACAATGAGCAGTTCTTC; CDR3: CASSLEPRGGLYNEQFF
J: TRBJ2-5; D: NA; size: many; V: TRBV7-2; DNA: TGTGCCAGCAGCTTATGGTCGGAAGAGACCCAGTACTTC; CDR3: CASSLWSEETQYF
J: TRBJ2-6; D: NA; size: NA; V: TRBV18; DNA: TGTGCCAGCTCACCACAGGAGGCTGGGGCCAACGTCCTGACTTTC; CDR3: CASSPQEAGANVLTF
J: TRBJ2-5; D: TRBD2; size: NA; V: TRBV5-1; DNA: TGCGCCAGCAGCCCCGGGACTAGCGGACCCCAGCGAGAGACCCAGTACTTC; CDR3: CASSPGTSGPQRETQYF
J: TRBJ2-7; D: NA; size: NA; V: TRBV5-1; DNA: TGCGCCAGCAGCAAACAGGAGGGAGGCTACGAGCAGTACTTC; CDR3: CASSKQEGGYEQYF
J: TRBJ2-3; D: NA; size: few; V: TRBV12-3/TRBV12-4; DNA: TGTGCCAGCAGTTCCGGGGCATTTAGACGCACAGATACGCAGTATTTT; CDR3: CASSSGAFRRTDTQYF
J: TRBJ2-1; D: TRBD2; size: few; V: TRBV29-1; DNA: TGCAGCGTTGAAGGACTAGCGGGAGGCCACAGATACAATGAGCAGTTCTTC; CDR3: CSVEGLAGGHRYNEQFF
J: TRBJ2-2; D: TRBD1; size: many; V: TRBV5-1; DNA: TGTGCCAGCAGTCCCGACAGGGGGAACACCGGGGAGCTGTTTTTT; CDR3: CASSPDRGNTGELFF
J: TRBJ2-1; D: NA; size: few; V: TRBV4-3; DNA: TGCGCCAGCAGCCAAGTCTGGGAGTCTAATGAGCAGTTCTTC; CDR3: CASSQVWESNEQFF
J: TRBJ2-1; D: TRBD2; size: few; V: TRBV7-9; DNA: TGTGCCAGCAGGACTAGCGTTGGTAGCAATGAGCAGTTCTTC; CDR3: CASRTSVGSNEQFF
J: TRBJ1-4; D: NA; size: few; V: TRBV4-3; DNA: TGCGCCAGCAGCCTAAACAGGGTTGGGGATTTTGAAAAACTGTTTTTT; CDR3: CASSLNRVGDFEKLFF
J: TRBJ2-2; D: NA; size: NA; V: TRBV11-1; DNA: TGTGCCAGCAGCTTAGCGTCATCGGGTCTTGGAGGGTTGACCGGGGAGCTGTTTTTT; CDR3: CASSLASSGLGGLTGELFF
J: TRBJ2-2; D: TRBD2; size: NA; V: TRBV6-1; DNA: TGTGCCAGCAGCTGGGCTAGCGGGGTCACCGGGGAGCTGTTTTTT; CDR3: CASSWASGVTGELFF
J: TRBJ2-7; D: TRBD2; size: few; V: TRBV20-1; DNA: TGCAGTGCTTACCCATCCGGACTAGCGGGATCCGAGCAGTACTTC; CDR3: CSAYPSGLAGSEQYF
J: TRBJ2-5; D: NA; size: few; V: TRBV7-2; DNA: TGTGCCAGCAAATCGGGACAACAAGAGACCCAGTACTTC; CDR3: CASKSGQQETQYF
J: TRBJ2-1; D: TRBD2; size: NA; V: TRBV6-2/TRBV6-3; DNA: TGTGCGGCTAGGACTAGCGGGGGCCACAATGAGCAGTTCTTC; CDR3: CAARTSGGHNEQFF
J: TRBJ2-2; D: NA; size: NA; V: TRBV24-1; DNA: TGTGCCACCAGTGATCCCCCGCCGGTCGGGACCGGGGAGCTGTTTTTT; CDR3: CATSDPPPVGTGELFF
J: TRBJ2-2; D: NA; size: many; V: TRBV10-3; DNA: TGTGCCATCAGCCTTGGAGCGGGTGTGAACACCGGGGAGCTGTTTTTT; CDR3: CAISLGAGVNTGELFF
J: TRBJ1-2; D: TRBD1; size: many; V: TRBV20-1; DNA: TGCAGTGCCAAGGAGGGGGCGGACTATGGCTACACCTTC; CDR3: CSAKEGADYGYTF
J: TRBJ1-4; D: TRBD1; size: NA; V: TRBV15; DNA: TGTGCCACCAGCAGTAGACAGGGGAAAATGGAAAAACTGTTTTTT; CDR3: CATSSRQGKMEKLFF
J: TRBJ2-3; D: TRBD1; size: NA; V: TRBV11-1; DNA: TGTGCCAGCAGCTTACAGGACAGGAGATACTATGGGCCAGATACGCAGTATTTT; CDR3: CASSLQDRRYYGPDTQYF
J: TRBJ2-5; D: TRBD2; size: once; V: TRBV5-5; DNA: TGTGCCAGCAGCTTTCAAGCAAGCGGGGGGTTGGAGACCCAGTACTTC; CDR3: CASSFQASGGLETQYF
J: TRBJ2-7; D: TRBD1; size: few; V: TRBV9; DNA: TGTGCCAGCAGCCCAGGGACAGAGCCTATCTACGAGCAGTACTTC; CDR3: CASSPGTEPIYEQYF
J: TRBJ1-6; D: NA; size: many; V: TRBV12-3/TRBV12-4; DNA: TGTGCCAGCCGATTCGGAAACTATAATTCACCCCTCCACTTT; CDR3: CASRFGNYNSPLHF
J: TRBJ2-3; D: NA; size: NA; V: TRBV5-6; DNA: TGTGCCAGCAGCTTGGCTGGTACGCGGGAAAGGACAGATACGCAGTATTTT; CDR3: CASSLAGTRERTDTQYF
J: TRBJ1-2; D: NA; size: few; V: TRBV20-1; DNA: TGCAGTACCAATGGCTACACCTTC; CDR3: CSTNGYTF
J: TRBJ1-2; D: NA; size: NA; V: TRBV6-1; DNA: TGTGCCAGCAGGCGCCCGGGGACATATGGCTACACCTTC; CDR3: CASRRPGTYGYTF
J: TRBJ1-1; D: TRBD1; size: NA; V: TRBV5-1; DNA: TGCGCCAGCAGCTTGAGCAGGGGGGAACACGATTTCTTT; CDR3: CASSLSRGEHDFF
J: TRBJ2-1; D: TRBD1; size: NA; V: TRBV24-1; DNA: TGTGCCACCAGTGAATACGGACAGGGAGATGAGCAGTTCTTC; CDR3: CATSEYGQGDEQFF
J: TRBJ2-1; D: NA; size: few; V: TRBV6-5; DNA: TGTGCCAGCAGTTACAGGACTGAGCAGTTCTTC; CDR3: CASSYRTEQFF
J: TRBJ2-7; D: NA; size: few; V: TRBV7-8; DNA: TGTGCCAGCAGCTCAGCGAAAAACTACGAGCAGTACTTC; CDR3: CASSSAKNYEQYF
J: TRBJ2-2; D: TRBD1; size: NA; V: TRBV5-4; DNA: TGTGCCAGCAGCTTGCCCCAGGGGACAGCGAACACCGGGGAGCTGTTTTTT; CDR3: CASSLPQGTANTGELFF
J: TRBJ1-5; D: NA; size: NA; V: TRBV28; DNA: TGTGCCAGCAGTTTAATGTCGCCCCAGCATTTT; CDR3: CASSLMSPQHF
J: TRBJ2-2; D: TRBD2; size: few; V: TRBV4-2; DNA: TGTGCCAGCAGCCAGGGACTAGCGAAGTCCACCGGGGAGCTGTTTTTT; CDR3: CASSQGLAKSTGELFF
J: TRBJ1-2; D: TRBD1; size: few; V: TRBV5-5; DNA: TGTGCCAGCAGCTTACCCAGGGGGCCTGATGGCTACACCTTC; CDR3: CASSLPRGPDGYTF
J: TRBJ2-5; D: NA; size: NA; V: TRBV6-2/TRBV6-3; DNA: TGTGCCAGCGTTTCGAACTACCAGCAAGAGACCCAGTACTTC; CDR3: CASVSNYQQETQYF
J: TRBJ2-1; D: TRBD2; size: few; V: TRBV20-1; DNA: TGCAGTGCTACCAATAGCGGGAGGGATAGGAATGAGCAGTTCTTC; CDR3: CSATNSGRDRNEQFF
J: TRBJ2-3; D: NA; size: NA; V: TRBV20-1; DNA: TGCAGTGCGAGAACTATGACAGATACGCAGTATTTT; CDR3: CSARTMTDTQYF
J: TRBJ2-7; D: NA; size: NA; V: TRBV28; DNA: TGTGCCAGCAGTTTTTTATCGATCAGGAGCGAGCAGTACTTC; CDR3: CASSFLSIRSEQYF
J: TRBJ2-1; D: NA; size: NA; V: TRBV7-2; DNA: TGTGCCAGCAGCGTACCTTTGTACTCCTACAATGAGCAGTTCTTC; CDR3: CASSVPLYSYNEQFF
J: TRBJ1-4; D: NA; size: few; V: TRBV10-3; DNA: TGTGCCATCAGTAGCAGGTCCCAAGAAAAACTGTTTTTT; CDR3: CAISSRSQEKLFF
J: TRBJ1-2; D: TRBD1; size: NA; V: TRBV6-5; DNA: TGTGCCAGCAGCGGACAGGGTCGTGGCTACACCTTC; CDR3: CASSGQGRGYTF
J: TRBJ1-2; D: NA; size: few; V: TRBV6-1; DNA: TGTGCCAGCAGAGACCCCGGGGGCACCTATGGCTACACCTTC; CDR3: CASRDPGGTYGYTF
J: TRBJ1-5; D: NA; size: few; V: TRBV20-1; DNA: TGCAGTGCTAGAGAAGGGAGCGACAATCAGCCCCAGCATTTT; CDR3: CSAREGSDNQPQHF
J: TRBJ2-3; D: TRBD1; size: many; V: TRBV7-2; DNA: TGTGCCAGCAGCAGAGGGACAGTGAGCACAGATACGCAGTATTTT; CDR3: CASSRGTVSTDTQYF
J: TRBJ1-2; D: TRBD1; size: few; V: TRBV10-2; DNA: TGCGCCAGCAGTGATTCCGGCCCGGACAGGGCGGGCTATGGCTACACCTTC; CDR3: CASSDSGPDRAGYGYTF
J: TRBJ2-7; D: NA; size: few; V: TRBV6-2/TRBV6-3; DNA: TGTGCCAGCAGTTACTCGAACACCATCTCGTTGAACGAGCAGTACTTC; CDR3: CASSYSNTISLNEQYF
J: TRBJ2-7; D: NA; size: NA; V: TRBV20-1; DNA: TGCAGTGCTACTGTCCGACTGAAAAACTACGAGCAGTACTTC; CDR3: CSATVRLKNYEQYF
J: TRBJ1-5; D: NA; size: NA; V: TRBV6-5; DNA: TGTGCCAGCAGTTACTCGAGGTTTCAGCCCCAGCATTTT; CDR3: CASSYSRFQPQHF
J: TRBJ2-2; D: TRBD2; size: NA; V: TRBV5-1; DNA: TGCGCCAGCAGCCGAAACTTACTTATTAGCGGGGACAACACCGGGGAGCTGTTTTTT; CDR3: CASSRNLLISGDNTGELFF
J: TRBJ2-1; D: NA; size: NA; V: TRBV6-2/TRBV6-3; DNA: TGTGCCAGCAGTTACCTGGGGCCGGGGGATGAGCAGTTCTTC; CDR3: CASSYLGPGDEQFF
J: TRBJ2-2; D: TRBD1; size: NA; V: TRBV6-2/TRBV6-3; DNA: TGTGCCAGCAGGAAGGGACAGGTCAGCTTTATTGGAAACACCGGGGAGCTGTTTTTT; CDR3: CASRKGQVSFIGNTGELFF
J: TRBJ2-7; D: TRBD2; size: NA; V: TRBV2; DNA: TGTGCCAGCAGTGAAGAACACGGGAGGTCGTACGAGCAGTACTTC; CDR3: CASSEEHGRSYEQYF